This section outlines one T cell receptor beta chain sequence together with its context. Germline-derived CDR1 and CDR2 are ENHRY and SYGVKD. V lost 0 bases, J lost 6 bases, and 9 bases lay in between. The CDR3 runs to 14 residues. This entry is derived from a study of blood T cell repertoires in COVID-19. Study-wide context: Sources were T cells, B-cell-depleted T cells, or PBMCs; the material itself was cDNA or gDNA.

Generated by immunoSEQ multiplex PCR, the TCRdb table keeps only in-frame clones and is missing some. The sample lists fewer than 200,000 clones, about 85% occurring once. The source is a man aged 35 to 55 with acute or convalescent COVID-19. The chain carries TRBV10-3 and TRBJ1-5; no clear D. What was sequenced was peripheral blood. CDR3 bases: TGTGCCATCAGTGAGTCGTGGGGAGGTCAGCCCCAGCATTTT. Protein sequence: CAISESWGGQPQHF.